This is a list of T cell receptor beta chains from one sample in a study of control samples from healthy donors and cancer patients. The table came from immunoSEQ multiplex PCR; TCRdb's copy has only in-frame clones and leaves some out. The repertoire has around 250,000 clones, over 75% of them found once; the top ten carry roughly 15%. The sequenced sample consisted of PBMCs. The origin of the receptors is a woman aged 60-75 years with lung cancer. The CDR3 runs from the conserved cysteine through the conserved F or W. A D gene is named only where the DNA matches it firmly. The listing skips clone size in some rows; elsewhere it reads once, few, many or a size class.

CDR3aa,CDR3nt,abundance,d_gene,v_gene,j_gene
CSVEGGATEAFF,TGCAGCGTTGAAGGGGGGGCCACTGAAGCTTTCTTT,.,.,TRBV29-1,TRBJ1-1
CAISGNRGQETQYF,TGTGCCATCAGTGGAAACAGGGGACAAGAGACCCAGTACTTC,.,TRBD1,TRBV10-3,TRBJ2-5
CASSFQFTFSYEQYF,TGTGCCAGCAGCTTTCAGTTCACCTTCTCCTACGAGCAGTACTTC,once,.,TRBV5-4,TRBJ2-7
CASKDRTYGYTF,TGTGCCAGCAAGGACAGGACATATGGCTACACCTTC,.,TRBD1,TRBV2,TRBJ1-2
CASKRGEQGGYTF,TGTGCCAGCAAAAGGGGTGAGCAGGGTGGCTACACCTTC,.,.,TRBV6-5,TRBJ1-2
CASSVDETEAFF,TGTGCCAGCAGCGTTGATGAGACTGAAGCTTTCTTT,.,.,TRBV5-4,TRBJ1-1
CASSPGADNYGYTF,TGTGCCAGCAGCCCGGGGGCGGACAACTATGGCTACACCTTC,once,.,TRBV5-5,TRBJ1-2
CASSVFGQGSEQYF,TGTGCCAGCAGCGTATTCGGGCAGGGGAGCGAGCAGTACTTC,.,.,TRBV9,TRBJ2-7
CASTTSGGSQETQYF,TGCGCCAGCACGACTAGCGGGGGGTCTCAAGAGACCCAGTACTTC,.,TRBD2,TRBV5-1,TRBJ2-5
CASSTGTGLRTEAFF,TGTGCCAGTAGTACGGGGACAGGGCTGAGGACTGAAGCTTTCTTT,.,TRBD1,TRBV19,TRBJ1-1
CASSYSVGRYGYTF,TGTGCCAGCAGTTACTCGGTCGGACGCTATGGCTACACCTTC,.,.,TRBV6-5,TRBJ1-2
CASSPSSVLGSYEQYF,TGTGCCAGCAGCCCCTCCTCCGTACTGGGCTCCTACGAGCAGTACTTC,.,.,TRBV11-2,TRBJ2-7
CASSPSRADANYGYTF,TGTGCCAGCTCACCTAGTCGGGCGGACGCTAACTATGGCTACACCTTC,.,.,TRBV18,TRBJ1-2
CASSLQGGYGYTF,TGTGCCAGCAGCTTACAGGGGGGATATGGCTACACCTTC,.,TRBD1,TRBV5-8,TRBJ1-2
CASSQREGPYEQYF,TGTGCCAGCAGTCAGCGGGAGGGACCCTACGAGCAGTACTTC,.,TRBD2,TRBV6-5,TRBJ2-7
CASSLTREQYF,TGTGCCAGCAGTTTAACGAGGGAGCAGTACTTC,.,.,TRBV12-3/TRBV12-4,TRBJ2-7
CASSQVGMKNEQFF,TGTGCCAGCAGCCAAGTCGGGATGAAAAATGAGCAGTTCTTC,.,.,TRBV3-1/TRBV3-2,TRBJ2-1
CASSSAPSSGSYNEQFF,TGTGCCAGCAGCTCGGCCCCATCTAGCGGCTCCTACAATGAGCAGTTCTTC,.,TRBD2,TRBV11-3,TRBJ2-1
CASSWASGRGSNEQFF,TGTGCCAGCAGTTGGGCTAGCGGGAGGGGGTCCAATGAGCAGTTCTTC,.,TRBD2,TRBV6-2/TRBV6-3,TRBJ2-1
CASSRSDSYNSPLHF,TGTGCCAGTAGTAGATCGGACAGCTATAATTCACCCCTCCACTTT,.,.,TRBV19,TRBJ1-6
CASSSRQGSFGYTF,TGTGCCAGCAGCTCTAGACAGGGGTCATTTGGCTACACCTTC,.,TRBD1,TRBV7-6,TRBJ1-2
CASRMGHLNQPQHF,TGTGCCAGCAGAATGGGACACCTAAATCAGCCCCAGCATTTT,.,.,TRBV28,TRBJ1-5
CASSQALGQSSRVTKNIQYF,TGTGCCAGCAGCCAAGCCTTGGGACAAAGTAGCCGCGTAACCAAAAACATTCAGTACTTC,.,.,TRBV3-1/TRBV3-2,TRBJ2-4
CASSVGLQGGSPLHF,TGTGCCAGCAGCGTGGGTTTGCAGGGAGGTTCACCCCTCCACTTT,.,.,TRBV9,TRBJ1-6
CASSPTGQLYNEQFF,TGTGCCAGCAGTCCAACGGGACAGCTTTACAATGAGCAGTTCTTC,.,TRBD1,TRBV7-9,TRBJ2-1
CASSQGTQIAKNIQYF,TGTGCCAGCAGCCAAGGGACACAAATAGCCAAAAACATTCAGTACTTC,.,.,TRBV4-2,TRBJ2-4
CASSNYRGQNEQYF,TGTGCCAGCTCGAATTACAGGGGGCAGAACGAGCAGTACTTC,.,TRBD1,TRBV18,TRBJ2-7
CASSLGAGDTQYF,TGTGCCAGCAGCTTAGGGGCCGGAGATACGCAGTATTTT,.,.,TRBV11-2,TRBJ2-3
CATSTGAQETQYF,TGTGCCACCAGCACAGGGGCGCAAGAGACCCAGTACTTC,.,.,TRBV15,TRBJ2-5
CASSQGLRVTYNEQFF,TGCGCCAGCAGCCAAGGTCTACGGGTAACCTACAATGAGCAGTTCTTC,few,.,TRBV4-1,TRBJ2-1
CASSTGGFRPQHF,TGTGCCAGCAGCACCGGGGGGTTCCGGCCCCAGCATTTT,once,.,TRBV28,TRBJ1-5
CASSYPGRPGEAFF,TGTGCCAGCAGTTACCCGGGACGGCCGGGTGAAGCTTTCTTT,.,.,TRBV6-6,TRBJ1-1
CASSRPGQGIEKLFF,TGTGCCAGTAGTAGGCCGGGACAGGGAATTGAAAAACTGTTTTTT,.,TRBD1,TRBV19,TRBJ1-4
CASSPIGAGVPHEQYF,TGTGCCAGCAGCCCCATTGGGGCGGGAGTTCCCCACGAGCAGTACTTC,.,TRBD2,TRBV3-1/TRBV3-2,TRBJ2-7
CASSVDPGGGNQLQHF,TGTGCCAGCAGCGTAGACCCCGGTGGTGGCAATCAGCTCCAGCATTTT,.,.,TRBV9,TRBJ1-5
CASTYTRQGTGELFF,TGTGCCAGCACTTATACTAGACAGGGAACCGGGGAGCTGTTTTTT,.,TRBD1,TRBV2,TRBJ2-2
CATSRDRAGSDYSYTF,TGTGCCACCAGCAGAGACAGGGCCGGGTCGGACTATAGCTACACCTTC,.,.,TRBV15,TRBJ1-2
CASSRTALYGYTF,TGTGCCAGTAGCCGGACCGCACTCTATGGCTACACCTTC,few,.,TRBV5-5,TRBJ1-2
CASSSWTGSHQETQYF,TGTGCCAGCAGCTCATGGACAGGGTCACACCAAGAGACCCAGTACTTC,.,TRBD1,TRBV5-5,TRBJ2-5
CASSRVIDSTDTQYF,TGTGCCAGCAGTCGCGTGATTGATTCCACAGATACGCAGTATTTT,.,.,TRBV27,TRBJ2-3
CASSLSAGNEQFF,TGTGCCAGCAGCTTAAGCGCGGGCAATGAGCAGTTCTTC,.,.,TRBV7-3,TRBJ2-1
CASSVGAVQETQYF,TGTGCCAGCAGCGTAGGTGCGGTTCAAGAGACCCAGTACTTC,.,.,TRBV9,TRBJ2-5
CASSEALWEPEAFF,TGTGCCAGCAGTGAAGCGCTGTGGGAACCTGAAGCTTTCTTT,.,.,TRBV6-1,TRBJ1-1
CASSSTRGVGDTEAFF,TGTGCCAGCAGTTCCACCCGTGGGGTTGGGGACACTGAAGCTTTCTTT,.,.,TRBV6-5,TRBJ1-1
CASSQGTAPGNTIYF,TGTGCCAGCAGCCAAGGGACCGCGCCTGGAAACACCATATATTTT,.,.,TRBV7-6,TRBJ1-3